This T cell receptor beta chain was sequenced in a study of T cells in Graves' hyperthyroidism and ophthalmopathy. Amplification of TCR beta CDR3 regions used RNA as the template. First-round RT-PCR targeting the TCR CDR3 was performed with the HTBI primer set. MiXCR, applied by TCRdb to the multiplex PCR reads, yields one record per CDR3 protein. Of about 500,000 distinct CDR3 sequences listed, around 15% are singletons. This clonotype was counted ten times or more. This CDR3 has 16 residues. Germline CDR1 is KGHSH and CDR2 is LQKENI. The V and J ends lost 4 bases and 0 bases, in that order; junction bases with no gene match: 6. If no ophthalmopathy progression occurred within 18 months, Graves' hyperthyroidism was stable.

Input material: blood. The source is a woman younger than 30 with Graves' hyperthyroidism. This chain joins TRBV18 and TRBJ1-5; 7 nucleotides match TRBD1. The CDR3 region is CASSLTTGNSNQPQHF. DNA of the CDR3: TGTGCCAGCTCACTTACGACAGGGAATAGCAATCAGCCCCAGCATTTT.